These 10 T cell receptor beta chains came from one sample sequenced in a study of T cells in Graves' hyperthyroidism and ophthalmopathy. Amplification of TCR beta CDR3 regions was performed using RNA transcripts as template. The HTBI primer set was used in a first-round RT-PCR of the TCR CDR3. TCRdb re-derived calls from the multiplex PCR reads in MiXCR, one entry per CDR3 protein. The repertoire holds approximately 420,000 distinct CDR3 sequences, with roughly an eighth as singletons. Sequenced input: blood. Receptors were obtained from a woman under 30 with Graves' hyperthyroidism.

This clonotype came up a few times. The V gene is TRBV30, the J gene TRBJ2-2, with 9 positions matching TRBD1. Germline CDR1 is GTSNPN and CDR2 is SVGIG (reference sequence). With 3 bases clipped from V and 2 bases from J, the junction kept 7 bases outside the gene matches. This CDR3 contains 16 residues. CDR3 in amino acids: CAWSLQGAVNTGELFF. The DNA for the CDR3 is TGTGCCTGGAGCCTACAGGGGGCGGTCAACACCGGGGAGCTGTTTTTT.

This clonotype has at least ten counts. The gene calls are TRBV27 and TRBJ1-5; a weak D match, TRBD1 (5 bases). The V end was cut by 5 bases, the J end by 7 bases, with 15 bases between. CDR1 and CDR2 (germline): MNHEY, SMNVEV (reference sequence). The CDR3 contains 14 residues. CDR3 residues: CASSPPGQQQPQHF. CDR3 DNA: TGTGCCAGCAGTCCGCCTGGACAACAGCAGCCCCAGCATTTT.

The rearrangement uses TRBV7-9 and TRBJ1-6, with D possibly being TRBD1 (5 bases). In germline, CDR1 is SEHNR, CDR2 FQNEAQ (reference sequence). The V end was cut by 2 bases, the J end by 5 bases, with 13 bases between. The CDR3 sequence is 16 residues long. For the CDR3, the DNA is TGTGCCAGCAGCTTATTTCAGGGTATGGATAATTCACCCCTCCACTTT. Its translation is CASSLFQGMDNSPLHF.

This clonotype was picked up a small number of times. The CDR3 DNA reads as TGTGCCTGGAGTGCCTCACAGGGACCGGTCGAAAAACTGTTTTTT. This sequence encodes CAWSASQGPVEKLFF. The chain is built from TRBV30 and TRBJ1-4; tentatively, D is TRBD1 (6 bases). Per germline, CDR1 GTSNPN and CDR2 SVGIG (reference sequence). V dropped 1 base and J dropped 8 bases, with 17 bases sitting between them. The CDR3 loop spans 15 amino acids.

The rearrangement joins TRBV15 to TRBJ2-1, with D possibly matching TRBD2 (6 bases). The J call may be faulty, since TRBJ2-7 better matches the DNA end. CDR1 is LNHNV, CDR2 YYDKDF, per germline (reference sequence). The CDR3 is 15 residues long. Written as DNA, the CDR3 is TGTGCCACCAGCAGAGGACTAGGAGGTGGGAATGAGCAGTACTTC. Protein: CATSRGLGGGNEQYF.

Ten or more counts support this clonotype. The chain recombines TRBV3-1 with TRBJ2-2, with D hard to call. Trimming removed 0 bases from V and 9 bases from J, with 11 bases in between. CDR3 length: 14 amino acids. The V gene's germline CDR1 is LGHDT and CDR2 YNNKEL (reference sequence). The CDR3 DNA follows: TGTGCCAGCAGCCAAGACTATGGGCACCGGGAGCTGTTTTTT. Its protein is CASSQDYGHRELFF.

In its sample, this clonotype was seen a few times. This chain joins TRBV3-1 and TRBJ2-6; D possibly corresponds to TRBD2 (5 bases). The germline V gene has CDR1 LGHDT and CDR2 YNNKEL (reference sequence). The CDR3 runs 15 residues. Trimming stripped 0 bases from V and 2 bases from J, with 5 bases between. This CDR3 is CASSQDSAGANVLTF. Written as DNA, the CDR3 is TGTGCCAGCAGCCAAGATAGCGCTGGGGCCAACGTCCTGACTTTC. Together with reference TRBV3-1 and TRBJ2-6, the CDR3 gives the full variable domain: DTAVSQTPKYLVTQMGNDKSIKCEQNLGHDTMYWYKQDSKKFLKIMFSYNNKELIINETVPNRFSPKSPDKAHLNLHINSLELGDSAVYFCASSQDSAGANVLTFGAGSRLTVL.

The chain combines TRBV4-2 with TRBJ2-2; no clear D. Per the germline V gene, CDR1 is LGHNA and CDR2 is YNFKEQ. The CDR3 loop spans 14 amino acids. V dropped 1 base and J dropped 6 bases, with 9 bases sitting between them. The CDR3 region is CASSQGQASGELFF. In DNA form, the CDR3 reads TGTGCCAGCAGCCAAGGCCAGGCGTCCGGGGAGCTGTTTTTT.

The chain links TRBV5-8 to TRBJ1-1; D perhaps matches TRBD1 (6 bases). The CDR3 contains 15 residues. Germline CDR1 and CDR2: SGHTS and YDEGEE. The V and J ends lost 4 bases and 0 bases respectively, with 13 bases between them. CDR3 nucleotide sequence: TGTGCCAGCAGCGCCTCACAGGGTTTGAACACTGAAGCTTTCTTT. It is translated as CASSASQGLNTEAFF. Combining the CDR3 with reference TRBV5-8 and TRBJ1-1 gives the whole variable domain EAGVTQSPTHLIKTRGQQATLRCSPISGHTSVYWYQQALGLGLQFLLWYDEGEERNRGNFPPRFSGRQFPNYSSELNVNALELEDSALYLCASSASQGLNTEAFFGQGTRLTVV.

This clonotype was seen a few times. This chain joins TRBV20-1 and TRBJ2-1; 12 nucleotides align to TRBD2. The ends lost 4 bases at V and 5 bases at J; junction bases unmatched: 18. CDR1 and CDR2 from the germline V gene are DFQATT and SNEGSKA (reference sequence). The CDR3 is 19 residues long. The CDR3 is CSATGLAGMPGRIDNEQFF. For the CDR3, the DNA is TGCAGTGCTACCGGACTAGCGGGAATGCCGGGTAGGATTGACAATGAGCAGTTCTTC.